Each of the 26 T cell receptor beta chains below was sequenced from the same sample in a study of T cell responses to AZD1222 COVID-19 vaccine. Sequencing used immunoSEQ multiplex PCR; TCRdb keeps in-frame clones, though not all of them. The data hold under 170,000 clones, with roughly 90% observed a single time. The sample was peripheral blood, taken 28 days after the second AZD1222 dose. These receptors were collected from an adult who received the AZD1222 COVID-19 vaccine.

The chain has TRBV28 and TRBJ1-2, with 7 bases matching TRBD1. This CDR3 spans 14 amino acids. Trimming cost V 2 bases and J 4 bases; bases outside gene matches: 4. Germline V gene sequence: CDR1 MDHEN, CDR2 SYDVKM. The CDR3 here is CASSLTGASYGYTF. In nucleotides, the CDR3 is TGTGCCAGCAGTTTAACAGGGGCTTCCTATGGCTACACCTTC.

The chain combines TRBV14 with TRBJ1-3, with D tentatively TRBD1 (6 bases). Trimming shortened V by 2 bases and J by 4 bases, and 12 bases separated the two germline ends. CDR1 and CDR2 (germline): SGHDN, FVKESK. The CDR3 length is 15 residues. The CDR3 sequence is CASSQLGQGGNTIYF. In DNA form, the CDR3 reads TGTGCCAGCAGCCAACTTGGGCAGGGGGGAAACACCATATATTTT.

This clone was seen a single time. V gene TRBV7-6 combines with J gene TRBJ2-7, with unresolved D. With 1 base removed from V and 3 bases from J, the gap between germline ends came to 13 bases. There are 15 residues in the CDR3. Germline values: CDR1 SGHVS, CDR2 FNYEAQ. The CDR3: CASSLGTNLDYEQYF. CDR3 nucleotide sequence: TGTGCCAGCAGCTTAGGGACCAACTTGGACTACGAGCAGTACTTC.

The V gene is TRBV3-1 (or the pseudogene TRBV3-2), the J gene TRBJ1-1; 7 bases line up with TRBD1. Trimming cost V 5 bases and J 4 bases; bases outside gene matches: 7. Per the germline V gene, CDR1 is LGHDT and CDR2 is YNNKEL (reference sequence). The CDR3 extends over 14 amino acids. The CDR3 DNA is TGTGCCAGCAGCTCGTACAGGGGAGGCACTGAAGCTTTCTTT. Amino acids: CASSSYRGGTEAFF.

The V and J genes are TRBV25-1 and TRBJ1-1, with unresolved D. The CDR3 totals 15 residues. Trimming left V 6 bases short and J 0 bases short, with 14 bases between. CDR1 is MGHDK and CDR2 is SYGVNS in the germline V gene. The CDR3 reads CASRDSGFMNTEAFF. Written as DNA, the CDR3 is TGTGCCAGCAGGGATTCGGGGTTCATGAACACTGAAGCTTTCTTT.

The chain couples TRBV11-2 to TRBJ2-1, with a possible D match to TRBD1 (6 bases). The CDR3 is 15 amino acids. Per the germline V gene, CDR1 is SGHAT and CDR2 is FQNNGV. Deletions cut 0 bases from V and 2 bases from J, with 8 bases between. The CDR3 sequence: CASSLEDSPYNEQFF. The CDR3 coding sequence is TGTGCCAGCAGCTTAGAGGACAGCCCCTACAATGAGCAGTTCTTC.

CDR3 DNA sequence: TGTGCCAGCAGCGGTGCGAACACCGGGGAGCTGTTTTTT. Its protein product is CASSGANTGELFF. This chain connects TRBV2 to TRBJ2-2; D gene ambiguous. V dropped 6 bases and J dropped 0 bases, with 5 bases sitting between them. The CDR3 extends over 13 amino acids. Germline assignment: CDR1 SNHLY and CDR2 FYNNEI.

The gene calls are TRBV2 and TRBJ1-2; D may be TRBD1 (6 bases). V dropped 1 base and J dropped 5 bases, with 11 bases sitting between them. CDR1 SNHLY and CDR2 FYNNEI come from the germline V gene. The CDR3 consists of 14 residues. CDR3 amino acids: CASSEGQGTYGYTF. CDR3 nucleotides: TGTGCCAGCAGTGAAGGGCAGGGGACTTATGGCTACACCTTC.

The chain links TRBV7-9 to TRBJ1-1; TRBD1 matches at 9 bases. Germline CDR1 and CDR2: SEHNR and FQNEAQ (reference sequence). With V trimmed by 7 bases and J by 5 bases, 8 bases remained unmatched. The CDR3 consists of 14 residues. The CDR3 reads CASTLQGARTEAFF. The CDR3, as DNA: TGTGCCAGCACCCTACAGGGGGCGAGGACTGAAGCTTTCTTT.

The CDR3 region is CASSDGQGYGYTF. The CDR3 DNA is TGTGCCAGCAGTGACGGACAGGGCTATGGCTACACCTTC. The chain combines TRBV6-4 with TRBJ1-2; 8 bases match TRBD1. This CDR3 has 13 residues. V lost 2 bases, J lost 4 bases, and 0 bases stayed unmatched. Germline loops: CDR1 MRHNA, CDR2 SNTAGT.

The chain combines TRBV10-1 with TRBJ2-1; TRBD1 is a possible D gene (7 bases). V lost 6 bases, J lost 5 bases, and 20 bases lay in between. The CDR3 spans 16 residues. Per germline, CDR1 WNHNN and CDR2 SYGVQD (reference sequence). The CDR3 nucleotides read TGCGCCAGCAGAGCTAGCAGGGGGGAGACACACAATGAGCAGTTCTTC. Its translation: CASRASRGETHNEQFF.

The chain uses TRBV5-1 and TRBJ2-7; either TRBD1 or TRBD2 may fit D (7 bases each). The CDR3 totals 21 residues. The V end lost 0 bases, the J end lost 0 bases, and 28 bases lay between the germline ends. Germline CDR1 and CDR2: SGHRS and YFSETQ. This chain's CDR3 is CASSLAWDRDNWRGNSYEQYF. In nucleotides, the CDR3 is TGCGCCAGCAGCTTGGCCTGGGACAGAGATAACTGGCGGGGGAACTCCTACGAGCAGTACTTC.

V is TRBV6-5 and J is TRBJ1-2; D unclear. The CDR3 length is 14 residues. V lost 3 bases and J 7 bases, leaving 15 bases between the germline ends. The germline V gene has CDR1 MNHEY and CDR2 SVGAGI. The CDR3 loop reads CASSYLPDEFGYTF. In DNA, the CDR3 is TGTGCCAGCAGTTATCTCCCCGACGAATTTGGCTACACCTTC.

The chain combines TRBV15 with TRBJ2-1; TRBD2 matches at 8 bases. Germline CDR1 LNHNV, CDR2 YYDKDF (reference sequence). This CDR3 has 18 amino acids. J was trimmed by 0 bases and V by 0 bases; bases with no gene match: 7. The chain's CDR3 is CATSRDAAGGFSYNEQFF. CDR3 sequence (DNA): TGTGCCACCAGCAGAGACGCGGCGGGAGGATTCTCCTACAATGAGCAGTTCTTC. The full variable domain, with the rest looked up from reference TRBV15 and TRBJ2-1, is DAMVIQNPRYQVTQFGKPVTLSCSQTLNHNVMYWYQQKSSQAPKLLFHYYDKDFNNEADTPDNFQSRRPNTSFCFLDIRSPGLGDTAMYLCATSRDAAGGFSYNEQFFGPGTRLTVL.

V usage is TRBV20-1 and J usage is TRBJ2-5; TRBD2 agrees at 9 bases. The length of the CDR3 is 15 residues. CDR1 is DFQATT and CDR2 is SNEGSKA in the germline V gene (reference sequence). The V segment lost 3 bases and the J segment 2 bases; nucleotides outside the gene matches: 7. The CDR3 loop reads CSASLSSGIQETQYF. The CDR3, as DNA: TGCAGTGCTAGTCTCTCTAGCGGGATTCAAGAGACCCAGTACTTC.

The V call is TRBV10-2, the J call TRBJ1-1; D unresolved. The V gene lost 2 bases and the J gene lost 0 bases, with 7 bases spanning the gap. The CDR3 totals 14 residues. Germline V gene lookup returns CDR1 WSHSY and CDR2 SAAADI. The CDR3 sequence is CASSEVGMNTEAFF. CDR3 nucleotide sequence: TGCGCCAGCAGTGAGGTGGGGATGAACACTGAAGCTTTCTTT.

The rearrangement uses TRBV6-6 and TRBJ1-2; D uncertain. Germline V gene sequence: CDR1 MNHNY, CDR2 SVGAGI (reference sequence). The CDR3 is made up of 13 amino acids. V was shortened by 5 bases and J by 2 bases, with 9 bases between the two germline ends. The CDR3 DNA sequence: TGTGCCAGCAGTCCCGACACCAACTATGGCTACACCTTC. Amino acid sequence: CASSPDTNYGYTF.

In its sample, this clone was seen many times. The chain carries TRBV2 and TRBJ2-5, with D possibly TRBD1 on 6 matching bases. V lost 4 bases and J lost 11, with 26 bases in between. Germline loops: CDR1 SNHLY, CDR2 FYNNEI. The CDR3 length is 16 residues. CDR3 residues: CASSGPDNGLRGGQYF. CDR3 bases: TGTGCCAGCAGTGGACCGGACAACGGCCTTAGAGGGGGACAGTACTTC.

This sequence joins TRBV27 and TRBJ2-2; D ambiguous. Deletions cut 5 bases from V and 0 bases from J, with 10 bases between. From germline, CDR1 is MNHEY and CDR2 SMNVEV (reference sequence). The CDR3 spans 15 residues. The CDR3 reads CASSRLTSNTGELFF. The DNA of the CDR3 is TGTGCCAGCAGTCGTCTGACCTCGAACACCGGGGAGCTGTTTTTT.

V and J are TRBV4-2 and TRBJ1-6; 7 nucleotides match TRBD1. CDR1 and CDR2 (germline): LGHNA, YNFKEQ. This CDR3 has 14 amino acids. J was trimmed by 10 bases and V by 2 bases; bases with no gene match: 5. CDR3 in DNA: TGTGCCAGCAGCCAATTCCAACAGGGGTCACCCCTCCACTTT. It codes for CASSQFQQGSPLHF.

The chain is built from TRBV5-5 and TRBJ1-2; D unresolved. Trimming took 1 base from V and 4 from J, leaving 8 bases between them. This CDR3 region has 13 residues. Germline V CDR1 and CDR2: SGHKS, YYEKEE (reference sequence). CDR3 amino acids: CASSLLGGYGYTF. CDR3 bases: TGTGCCAGCAGCTTGCTGGGAGGCTATGGCTACACCTTC.

The gene calls are TRBV5-4 and TRBJ2-7, with D perhaps matching TRBD1 (6 bases). Germline values: CDR1 SGHNT, CDR2 YYREEE (reference sequence). Deletions cut 4 bases from V and 3 bases from J, with 23 bases between. The CDR3 length is 17 residues. The chain's CDR3 is CASSLGGKDSSIYEQYF. For the CDR3, the DNA is TGTGCCAGCAGCCTCGGAGGTAAGGACAGCAGCATCTACGAGCAGTACTTC.

This clone was observed a single time. V gene TRBV3-1 (or the pseudogene TRBV3-2) combines with J gene TRBJ1-1; no firm D call. The V gene lost 3 bases and the J gene lost 2 bases, with 16 bases spanning the gap. The CDR3 length is 16 residues. The germline CDR1 and CDR2 sequences are LGHDT and YNNKEL (reference sequence). The CDR3 spells CASSHRYRQTNTEAFF. The CDR3 DNA sequence: TGTGCCAGCAGCCACCGCTATCGGCAGACTAACACTGAAGCTTTCTTT.

This chain uses TRBV29-1 with TRBJ2-7, with D possibly being TRBD1 (5 bases). Germline V gene data show CDR1 as SQVTM and CDR2 as ANQGSEA. CDR3 size: 13 residues. Trimming removed 3 bases from V and 1 base from J, with 10 bases in between. The CDR3 reads CSVEDTLSYEQYF. CDR3 nucleotide sequence: TGCAGCGTTGAGGACACCCTTTCCTACGAGCAGTACTTC.

The J gene is TRBJ2-3, the V gene TRBV7-9, with no clear D. Per germline, CDR1 SEHNR and CDR2 FQNEAQ (reference sequence). CDR3 length: 13 residues. V was clipped by 5 bases and J by 1 base, with 7 bases between them. This CDR3 reads CASSPLRTDTQYF. Here the CDR3 DNA reads TGTGCCAGCAGCCCCCTCCGCACAGATACGCAGTATTTT.

This clone was seen just once. The genes are TRBV29-1 and TRBJ2-7, with D perhaps given as TRBD1 or TRBD2 (7 bases each). CDR3 size: 13 residues. V was shortened by 3 bases and J by 4 bases, with 13 bases between the two germline ends. Germline V gene lookup returns CDR1 SQVTM and CDR2 ANQGSEA. CDR3 sequence reads: CSVDRQGGYEQYF. The CDR3 nucleotides read TGCAGCGTTGATAGGCAGGGGGGGTACGAGCAGTACTTC.